Listed here are 20 T cell receptor beta chains from one sample, sequenced in a study of T cells in Graves' hyperthyroidism and ophthalmopathy. Amplification of TCR beta CDR3 regions used RNA as the template. Researchers ran a first-round RT-PCR on the TCR CDR3 using the HTBI primer set. One entry per CDR3 protein results from TCRdb running MiXCR on the multiplex PCR reads. This repertoire shows around 99,000 distinct CDR3 sequences, about 16% found once; its top ten account for roughly 40%. The source material was blood. Receptor source: a woman between 45 and 60 years old with Graves' hyperthyroidism.

This clonotype has a count of ten or more. The rearrangement links TRBV3-1 to TRBJ1-1; D is unclear. Trimming removed 4 bases from V and 1 base from J, with 4 bases in between. There are 12 residues in the CDR3. Germline CDR1 and CDR2: LGHDT and YNNKEL (reference sequence). The CDR3, as DNA: TGTGCCAGCAGCCCAAGGAACACTGAAGCTTTCTTT. Its protein is CASSPRNTEAFF.

This clonotype showed up many times. This rearrangement joins TRBV5-8 to TRBJ2-3; 11 positions agree with TRBD1. The germline CDR1 and CDR2 sequences are SGHTS and YDEGEE. The length of the CDR3 is 13 residues. J lost 6 bases, V lost 5 bases, and 2 bases had no gene match. CDR3 DNA: TGTGCCAGCAGGGACAGGGGGCTGGATACGCAGTATTTT. Amino acid sequence: CASRDRGLDTQYF.

This chain uses TRBV10-3 with TRBJ2-3; 14 positions match TRBD2. CDR1 and CDR2 from the germline V gene are ENHRY and SYGVKD. After removal of 6 bases from V and 2 bases from J, the junction contained 10 bases not matched to a gene. This CDR3 spans 18 amino acids. CDR3 in amino acids: CAIRAGTSGSRDTDTQYF. The CDR3 coding sequence is TGTGCCATCAGGGCCGGGACTAGCGGGAGTAGAGACACAGATACGCAGTATTTT.

To note about this clonotype: A read error may produce the germline difference seen at one junction end. V gene TRBV7-9 combines with J gene TRBJ2-2; the D gene is possibly TRBD2 (6 bases). This CDR3 has 13 amino acids. Germline V CDR1 and CDR2: SEHNR, FQNEAQ (reference sequence). CDR3: CASHAGNTGKLLF. DNA for the CDR3: TGTGCCAGCCACGCGGGGAACACCGGGAAGCTGCTTTTT.

This clonotype was counted once. A much larger clone sits a single nucleotide away, making a read error possible. V gene TRBV20-1 combines with J gene TRBJ2-3; TRBD1 agrees at 11 bases. The CDR3 totals 15 residues. CDR1 is DFQATT, CDR2 SNEGSKA, per germline (reference sequence). The CDR3 sequence is CNATGTGGATDTQYF. CDR3 bases: TGCAATGCAACAGGGACAGGGGGAGCAACAGATACGCAGTATTTT.

This clonotype was seen a handful of times. This rearrangement joins TRBV2 to TRBJ2-6; D is perhaps TRBD2 (6 bases). The CDR3 contains 15 residues. CDR1 SNHLY and CDR2 FYNNEI come from the germline V gene. Deletions cut 6 bases from V and 2 bases from J, with 11 bases between. The DNA of the CDR3 is TGTGCCAGCAGCTATTCGGGGGCTGGGGCCAACGTCCTGACTTTC. This gives the protein CASSYSGAGANVLTF.

In this sample, this clonotype turned up many times. The chain is built from TRBV5-1 and TRBJ2-3; D uncertain. Germline-derived CDR1 and CDR2 are SGHRS and YFSETQ. This CDR3 is 15 amino acids long. The ends were cut back, 0 bases at V and 0 bases at J, with 8 bases in the middle. CDR3 region: CASSLGDGSTDTQYF. The CDR3 region has the DNA TGCGCCAGCAGCTTGGGCGACGGTAGCACAGATACGCAGTATTTT.

This clonotype was seen many times. The chain has TRBV5-1 and TRBJ2-7, with TRBD2 matching 11 bases. The ends lost 4 bases at V and 2 bases at J; junction bases unmatched: 5. CDR3 length: 15 amino acids. Germline CDR1 is SGHRS and CDR2 is YFSETQ. The CDR3 region is CASSKGLAEAYEQYV. The CDR3, as DNA: TGCGCCAGCAGCAAGGGACTAGCGGAGGCCTACGAGCAGTACGTC.

This clonotype showed up just a few times. The V call is TRBV4-2, the J call TRBJ1-2; 8 bases match TRBD1. Trimming removed 0 bases from V and 8 bases from J; junction bases left unmatched: 2. Looked up from germline, CDR1 is LGHNA and CDR2 is YNFKEQ. The CDR3 totals 13 residues. CDR3 sequence (DNA): TGTGCCAGCAGCCAAGATTCAGGGGGCGGCTACACCTTC. Translating it yields CASSQDSGGGYTF.

In its sample, this clonotype was seen many times. The chain carries TRBV9 and TRBJ2-1, with D perhaps being TRBD1 or TRBD2 (5 bases each). Germline lookup yields CDR1 SGDLS and CDR2 YYNGEE. The CDR3 loop spans 15 amino acids. The V and J ends lost 3 bases and 9 bases respectively, with 19 bases between them. The CDR3 DNA is TGTGCCAGCAGCGATACGGGACGCCGTGCGGGTGAGCAGTTCTTC. The encoded protein is CASSDTGRRAGEQFF. The full variable domain, its missing parts supplied by reference TRBV9 and TRBJ2-1, is DSGVTQTPKHLITATGQRVTLRCSPRSGDLSVYWYQQSLDQGLQFLIQYYNGEERAKGNILERFSAQQFPDLHSELNLSSLELGDSALYFCASSDTGRRAGEQFFGPGTRLTVL.

This clonotype has at least ten counts. The chain joins TRBV20-1 to TRBJ1-4, with a tentative D call TRBD1 (5 bases). The CDR3 runs to 13 residues. V lost 3 bases, J lost 8 bases, and 13 bases lay in between. The germline V gene has CDR1 DFQATT and CDR2 SNEGSKA (reference sequence). The CDR3 DNA reads TGCAGTGCTAGGCTGGGGCGCGAAGAAAAACTGTTTTTT. Its translation: CSARLGREEKLFF.

This clonotype was picked up many times. The chain couples TRBV24-1 to TRBJ2-2; perhaps D is TRBD1 or TRBD2 (5 bases each). V was pared by 4 bases and J by 6 bases, with 8 bases between. This CDR3 comprises 13 residues. The V gene's germline CDR1 is KGHDR and CDR2 SFDVKD. CDR3 bases: TGTGCCACCAGTGACTGGGGACCCGGGGAGCTGTTTTTT. This gives the protein CATSDWGPGELFF.

This clonotype has a count of ten or more. The chain has TRBV28 and TRBJ2-3; 9 bases are shared with TRBD2. Germline V gene lookup returns CDR1 MDHEN and CDR2 SYDVKM. The V segment lost 2 bases and the J segment 5 bases; nucleotides outside the gene matches: 8. The CDR3 covers 16 residues. The CDR3 DNA sequence: TGTGCCAGCAGTTTACTGGCGGGAGGGCCAAGAGATACGCAGTATTTT. It encodes CASSLLAGGPRDTQYF.

This clonotype was detected ten times or more. The chain joins TRBV12-3 or TRBV12-4 to TRBJ2-7; TRBD2 matches 8 bases. This CDR3 region has 14 residues. V shed 3 bases and J 0 bases; nucleotides not matched to a gene: 1. In DNA form, the CDR3 reads TGTGCCAGCAGTTTCGGGACTAGCTCCTACGAGCAGTACGTC. Encoded protein: CASSFGTSSYEQYV.

This clonotype was detected many times. This chain joins TRBV28 and TRBJ2-7; tentatively, D is TRBD1 or TRBD2 (7 bases each). Germline lookup yields CDR1 MDHEN and CDR2 SYDVKM. The CDR3 runs 15 residues. Deletions cut 5 bases from V and 4 bases from J, with 18 bases between. The CDR3, as DNA: TGTGCCAGCAGTCCCAGGGGGGGGGCGAATTACGAGCAGTACGTC. Its protein is CASSPRGGANYEQYV.

This clonotype was detected ten times or more. The CDR3 region has the DNA TGCGCCAGCAGTGAGGAACAACAGCCCCAGCATTTT. This codes for CASSEEQQPQHF. The chain links TRBV10-2 to TRBJ1-5; D is undetermined. V was shortened by 2 bases and J by 7 bases, with 6 bases between the two germline ends. The CDR3 runs 12 residues. Germline CDR1 and CDR2: WSHSY and SAAADI.

This clonotype came up a few times. A read error is possible here, since a much larger clone lies one base away. CDR3 in amino acids: CASSDQGGNNQPQRF. In nucleotides, the CDR3 is TGTGCCAGCAGTGATCAGGGTGGCAACAATCAGCCCCAGCGTTTT. The chain links TRBV2 to TRBJ1-5; weak D call: TRBD1 (5 bases). The length of the CDR3 is 15 residues. From germline, CDR1 is SNHLY and CDR2 FYNNEI.

Many counts were recorded for this clonotype. V is TRBV29-1 and J is TRBJ1-1, with 7 bases identical to TRBD1. V lost 6 bases, J lost 1 base, and 5 bases stayed unmatched. Looked up from germline, CDR1 is SQVTM and CDR2 is ANQGSEA. This CDR3 comprises 13 residues. The CDR3 protein is CSVLGTANTEAFF. The CDR3 DNA sequence: TGCAGCGTCCTAGGGACAGCGAACACTGAAGCTTTCTTT.

Concerning this clonotype itself: This sequence may be a read error, since a much larger clone differs from it by one base. The rearrangement uses TRBV5-1 and TRBJ2-6; D possibly corresponds to TRBD1 (5 bases). The CDR3 runs 17 residues. Germline values: CDR1 SGHRS, CDR2 YFSETQ. The CDR3 DNA is TGCGCCAGCAGCTTGGCCGCAGGGAATACTGGGACCAACGTCCTGACTTTC. Amino acids: CASSLAAGNTGTNVLTF.

CDR3 sequence (DNA): TGCAGTGCCCCAGCGGGAGGGGGGGTGTTCAATGAGCAGTTCTTC. This sequence encodes CSAPAGGGVFNEQFF. The chain recombines TRBV20-1 with TRBJ2-1, with 10 positions matching TRBD2. CDR3 length: 15 residues. Losses at the gene ends were 6 bases for V and 6 bases for J; bases not matched to a gene: 11. The germline CDR1 and CDR2 sequences are DFQATT and SNEGSKA (reference sequence).